This T cell receptor (beta chain) derives from a study of CD8 T cells in ankylosing spondylitis. In the case of this clonotype: Its specificity is unknown.

Overall study findings and caveats: Reactive arthritis synovial fluid and blood previously showed some of these motif variants.

TCRdb fed the 5' RACE reads into MiXCR, producing one record per CDR3 protein. The table records approximately 35,000 distinct CDR3 sequences, about an eighth of them present only once. CDR1 and CDR2 (germline): SQVTM, ANQGSEA. The germline V and J ends were trimmed by 5 bases and 2 bases, with 9 bases remaining between them. There are 12 residues in the CDR3. The sample consisted of synovial fluid, either unsorted or a sorted T cell fraction (not recorded which). The chain combines TRBV29-1 with TRBJ1-2, with a tentative D call TRBD1 (6 bases). The receptor's source is a male donor with ankylosing spondylitis. CDR3 coding DNA: TGCAGCGTTCCACAGGGAAACTATGGCTACACCTTC. Amino acid sequence: CSVPQGNYGYTF. Filled out from reference TRBV29-1 and TRBJ1-2, the complete variable domain reads SAVISQKPSRDICQRGTSLTIQCQVDSQVTMMFWYRQQPGQSLTLIATANQGSEATYESGFVIDKFPISRPNLTFSTLTVSNMSPEDSSIYLCSVPQGNYGYTFGSGTRLTVV.